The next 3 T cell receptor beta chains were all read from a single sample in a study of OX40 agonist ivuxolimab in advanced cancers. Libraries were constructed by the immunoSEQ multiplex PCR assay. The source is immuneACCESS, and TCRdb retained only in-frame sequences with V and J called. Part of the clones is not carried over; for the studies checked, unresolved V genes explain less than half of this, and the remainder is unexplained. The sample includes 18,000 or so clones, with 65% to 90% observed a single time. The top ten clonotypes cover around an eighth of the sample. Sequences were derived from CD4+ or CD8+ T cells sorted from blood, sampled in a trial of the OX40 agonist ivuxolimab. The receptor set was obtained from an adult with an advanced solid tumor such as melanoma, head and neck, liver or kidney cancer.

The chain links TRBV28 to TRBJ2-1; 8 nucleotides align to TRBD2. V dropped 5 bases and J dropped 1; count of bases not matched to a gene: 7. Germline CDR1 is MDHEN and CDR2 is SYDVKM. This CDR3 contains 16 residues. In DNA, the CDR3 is TGTGCCAGCAGTACGACGACTAGCGAATCCTACAATGAGCAGTTCTTC. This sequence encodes CASSTTTSESYNEQFF. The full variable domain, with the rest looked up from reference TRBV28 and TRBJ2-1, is DVKVTQSSRYLVKRTGEKVFLECVQDMDHENMFWYRQDPGLGLRLIYFSYDVKMKEKGDIPEGYSVSREKKERFSLILESASTNQTSMYLCASSTTTSESYNEQFFGPGTRLTVL.

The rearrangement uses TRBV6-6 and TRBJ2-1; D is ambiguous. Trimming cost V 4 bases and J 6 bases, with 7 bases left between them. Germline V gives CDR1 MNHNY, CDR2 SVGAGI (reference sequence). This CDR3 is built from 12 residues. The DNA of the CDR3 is TGTGCCAGCAGTTCGGCTACCAATGAGCAGTTCTTC. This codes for CASSSATNEQFF.

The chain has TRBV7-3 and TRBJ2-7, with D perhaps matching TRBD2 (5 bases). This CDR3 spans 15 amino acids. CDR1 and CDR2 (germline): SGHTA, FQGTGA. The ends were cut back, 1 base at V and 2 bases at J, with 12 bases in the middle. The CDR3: CASSLSVGETYEQYF. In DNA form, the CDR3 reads TGTGCCAGCAGCTTAAGTGTGGGAGAGACCTACGAGCAGTACTTC.